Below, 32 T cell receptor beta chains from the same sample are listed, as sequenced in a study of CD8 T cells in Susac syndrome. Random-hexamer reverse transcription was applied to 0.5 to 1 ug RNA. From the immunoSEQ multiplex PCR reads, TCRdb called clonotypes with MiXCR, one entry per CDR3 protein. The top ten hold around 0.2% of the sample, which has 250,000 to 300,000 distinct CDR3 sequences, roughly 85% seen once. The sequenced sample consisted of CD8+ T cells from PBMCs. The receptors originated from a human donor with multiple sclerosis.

CDR3 bases: TGTGCCAGCAGTGAATATTTTCCGCAGGCCACAGATACGCAGTATTTT. It translates to CASSEYFPQATDTQYF. This rearrangement joins TRBV2 to TRBJ2-3; D remains ambiguous. The V end lost 2 bases, the J end lost 2 bases, and 14 bases lay between the germline ends. The CDR3 length is 16 residues. CDR1 and CDR2 from the germline V gene are SNHLY and FYNNEI.

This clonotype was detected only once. DNA for the CDR3: TGTGCCAGCAGTGGGACAGGGTGGCAAGATACGCAGTATTTT. The encoded protein is CASSGTGWQDTQYF. The genes are TRBV2 and TRBJ2-3, with 8 bases identical to TRBD1. The CDR3 loop spans 14 amino acids. Germline V gives CDR1 SNHLY, CDR2 FYNNEI. V was clipped by 4 bases and J by 5 bases; unmatched bases: 5.

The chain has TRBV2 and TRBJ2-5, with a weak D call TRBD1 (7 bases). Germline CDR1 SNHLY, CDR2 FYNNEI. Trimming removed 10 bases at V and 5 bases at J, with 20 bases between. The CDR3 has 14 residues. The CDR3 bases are TGTGCCACCCGAGTAGGAGGGGGCAGCGAGACCCAGTACTTC. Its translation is CATRVGGGSETQYF.

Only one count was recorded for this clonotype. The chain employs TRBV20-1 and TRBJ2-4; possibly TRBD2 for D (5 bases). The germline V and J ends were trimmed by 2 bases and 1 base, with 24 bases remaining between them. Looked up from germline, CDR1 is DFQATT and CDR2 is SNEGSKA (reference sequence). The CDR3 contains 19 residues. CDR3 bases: TGCAGTGCTAGATCCTACGGACTCCCGAAGTCGATTGCCAAAAACATTCAGTACTTC. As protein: CSARSYGLPKSIAKNIQYF.

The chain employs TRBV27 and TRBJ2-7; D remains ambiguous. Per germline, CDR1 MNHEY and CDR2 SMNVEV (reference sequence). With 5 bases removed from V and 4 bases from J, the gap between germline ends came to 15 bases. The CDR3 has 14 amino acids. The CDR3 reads CASSERVASYEQYF. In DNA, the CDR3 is TGTGCCAGCAGTGAACGGGTCGCCTCTTACGAGCAGTACTTC.

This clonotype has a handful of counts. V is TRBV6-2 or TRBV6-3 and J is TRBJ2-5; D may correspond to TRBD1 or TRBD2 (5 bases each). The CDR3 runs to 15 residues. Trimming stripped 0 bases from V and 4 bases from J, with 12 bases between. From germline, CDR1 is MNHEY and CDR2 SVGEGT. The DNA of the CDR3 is TGTGCCAGCAGTTACTCTGAGGGGACCCTAGAGACCCAGTACTTC. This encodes CASSYSEGTLETQYF.

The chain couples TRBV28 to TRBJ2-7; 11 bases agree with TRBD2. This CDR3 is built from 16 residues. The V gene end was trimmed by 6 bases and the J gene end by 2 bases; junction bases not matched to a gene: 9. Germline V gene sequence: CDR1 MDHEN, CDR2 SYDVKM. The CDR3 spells CASREVGTSGTYEQYF. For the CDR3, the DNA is TGTGCCAGCAGGGAGGTCGGGACTAGCGGCACCTACGAGCAGTACTTC.

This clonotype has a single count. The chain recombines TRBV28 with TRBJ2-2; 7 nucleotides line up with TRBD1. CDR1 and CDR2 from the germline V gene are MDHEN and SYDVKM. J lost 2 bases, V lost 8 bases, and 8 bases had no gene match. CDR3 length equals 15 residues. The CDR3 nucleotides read TGTGCCAGCGTATGGGACAGCCAAAACACCGGGGAGCTGTTTTTT. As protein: CASVWDSQNTGELFF. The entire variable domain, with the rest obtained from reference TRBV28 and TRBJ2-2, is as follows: DVKVTQSSRYLVKRTGEKVFLECVQDMDHENMFWYRQDPGLGLRLIYFSYDVKMKEKGDIPEGYSVSREKKERFSLILESASTNQTSMYLCASVWDSQNTGELFFGEGSRLTVL.

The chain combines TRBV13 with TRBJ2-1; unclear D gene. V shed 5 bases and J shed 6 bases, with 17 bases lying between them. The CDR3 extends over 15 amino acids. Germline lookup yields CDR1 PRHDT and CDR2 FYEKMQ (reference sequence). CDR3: CASSLLEEYTNEQFF. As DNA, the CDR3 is TGTGCCAGCAGCCTACTTGAGGAGTATACCAATGAGCAGTTCTTC.

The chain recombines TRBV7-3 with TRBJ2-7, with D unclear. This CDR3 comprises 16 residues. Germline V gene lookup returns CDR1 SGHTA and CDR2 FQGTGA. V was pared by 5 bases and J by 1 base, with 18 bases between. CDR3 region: CASSPPGGKGSYEQYF. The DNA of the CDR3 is TGTGCCAGCAGCCCTCCTGGTGGGAAAGGGTCCTACGAGCAGTACTTC.

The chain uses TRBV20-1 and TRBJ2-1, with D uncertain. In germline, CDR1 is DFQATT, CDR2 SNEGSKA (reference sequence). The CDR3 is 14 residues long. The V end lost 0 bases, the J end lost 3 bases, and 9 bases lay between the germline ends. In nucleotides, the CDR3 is TGCAGTGCTAGAGATAGGGCGCTCTACAATGAGCAGTTCTTC. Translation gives CSARDRALYNEQFF.

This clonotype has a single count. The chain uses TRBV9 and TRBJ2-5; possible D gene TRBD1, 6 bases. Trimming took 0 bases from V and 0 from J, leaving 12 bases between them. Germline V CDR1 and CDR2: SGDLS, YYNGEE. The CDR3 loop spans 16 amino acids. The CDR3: CASSVVDSSYQETQYF. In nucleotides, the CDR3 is TGTGCCAGCAGCGTAGTGGACAGTTCTTACCAAGAGACCCAGTACTTC.

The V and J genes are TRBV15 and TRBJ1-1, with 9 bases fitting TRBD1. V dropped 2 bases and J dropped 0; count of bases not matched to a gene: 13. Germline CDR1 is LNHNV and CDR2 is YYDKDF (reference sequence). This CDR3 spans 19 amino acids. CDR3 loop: CATSRKWGDREGMNTEAFF. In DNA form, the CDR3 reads TGTGCCACCAGCAGAAAGTGGGGGGACAGGGAAGGGATGAACACTGAAGCTTTCTTT.

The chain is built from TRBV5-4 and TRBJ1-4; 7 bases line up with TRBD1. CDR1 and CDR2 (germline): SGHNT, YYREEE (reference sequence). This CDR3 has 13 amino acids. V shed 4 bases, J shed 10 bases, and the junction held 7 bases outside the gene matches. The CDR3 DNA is TGTGCCAGCAGCAGAGGGACAGCCCTAAAACTGTTTTTT. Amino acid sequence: CASSRGTALKLFF. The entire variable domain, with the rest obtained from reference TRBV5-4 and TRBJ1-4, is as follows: ETGVTQSPTHLIKTRGQQVTLRCSSQSGHNTVSWYQQALGQGPQFIFQYYREEENGRGNFPPRFSGLQFPNYSSELNVNALELDDSALYLCASSRGTALKLFFGSGTQLSVL.

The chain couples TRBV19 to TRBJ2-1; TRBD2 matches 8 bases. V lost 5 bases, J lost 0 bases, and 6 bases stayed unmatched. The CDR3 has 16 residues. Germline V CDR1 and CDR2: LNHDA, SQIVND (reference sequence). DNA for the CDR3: TGTGCCAGTAGTCCGGGGGGGCTGAGCTCCTACAATGAGCAGTTCTTC. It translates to CASSPGGLSSYNEQFF.

The CDR3 DNA sequence: TGTGCCAGCAGTTACTCTCTCAGGGCTAATGAGCAGTTCTTC. Translated, it gives CASSYSLRANEQFF. The genes are TRBV6-5 and TRBJ2-1; D is possibly TRBD1 (5 bases). Germline-derived CDR1 and CDR2 are MNHEY and SVGAGI. The CDR3 is made up of 14 amino acids. Trimming left V 0 bases short and J 7 bases short, with 10 bases between.

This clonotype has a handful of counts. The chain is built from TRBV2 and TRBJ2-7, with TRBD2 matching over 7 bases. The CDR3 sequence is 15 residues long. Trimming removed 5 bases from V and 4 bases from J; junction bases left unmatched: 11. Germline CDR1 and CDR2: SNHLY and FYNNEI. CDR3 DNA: TGTGCCAGCAGTAAAGGGGAGGGAATAAGGTACGAGCAGTACTTC. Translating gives CASSKGEGIRYEQYF.

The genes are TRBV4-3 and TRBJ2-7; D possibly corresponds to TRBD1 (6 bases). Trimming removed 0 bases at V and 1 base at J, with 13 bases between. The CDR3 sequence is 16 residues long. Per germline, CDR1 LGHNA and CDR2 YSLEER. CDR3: CASSQEMGARSYEQYF. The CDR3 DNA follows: TGCGCCAGCAGCCAAGAAATGGGGGCTCGGTCCTACGAGCAGTACTTC.

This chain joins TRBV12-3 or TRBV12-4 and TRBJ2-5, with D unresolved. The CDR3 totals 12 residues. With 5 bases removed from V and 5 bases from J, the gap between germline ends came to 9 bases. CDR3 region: CASSPRKETQYF. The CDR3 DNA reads TGTGCCAGCAGTCCGCGCAAGGAGACCCAGTACTTC.

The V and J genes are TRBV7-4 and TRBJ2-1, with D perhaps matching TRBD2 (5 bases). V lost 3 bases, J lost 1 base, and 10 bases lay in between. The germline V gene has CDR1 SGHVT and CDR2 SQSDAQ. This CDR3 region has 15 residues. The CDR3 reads CASSFQRSSYNEQFF. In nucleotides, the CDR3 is TGTGCCAGCAGCTTCCAGCGGAGTTCCTACAATGAGCAGTTCTTC.

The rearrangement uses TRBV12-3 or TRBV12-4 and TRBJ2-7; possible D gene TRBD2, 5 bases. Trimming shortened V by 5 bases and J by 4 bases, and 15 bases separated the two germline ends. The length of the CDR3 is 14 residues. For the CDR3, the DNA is TGTGCCAGCAGTGCCCTCGGGAATTCGTACGAGCAGTACTTC. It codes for CASSALGNSYEQYF.

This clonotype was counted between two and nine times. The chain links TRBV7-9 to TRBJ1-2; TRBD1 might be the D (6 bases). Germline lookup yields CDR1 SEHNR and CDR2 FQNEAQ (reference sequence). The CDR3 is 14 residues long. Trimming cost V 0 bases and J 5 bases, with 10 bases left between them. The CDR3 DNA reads TGTGCCAGCAGCTTAGCCTGGACAGCGTATGGCTACACCTTC. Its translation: CASSLAWTAYGYTF. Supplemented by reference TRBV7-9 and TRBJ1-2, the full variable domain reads DTGVSQNPRHKITKRGQNVTFRCDPISEHNRLYWYRQTLGQGPEFLTYFQNEAQLEKSRLLSDRFSAERPKGSFSTLEIQRTEQGDSAMYLCASSLAWTAYGYTFGSGTRLTVV.

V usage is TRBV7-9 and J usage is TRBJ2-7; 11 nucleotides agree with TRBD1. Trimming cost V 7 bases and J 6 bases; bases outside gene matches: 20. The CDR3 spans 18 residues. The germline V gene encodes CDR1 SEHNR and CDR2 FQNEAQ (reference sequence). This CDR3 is CASTDRDRGVSGIGEQYF. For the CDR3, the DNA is TGTGCCAGCACTGACCGGGACAGGGGGGTTAGCGGGATTGGCGAGCAGTACTTC.

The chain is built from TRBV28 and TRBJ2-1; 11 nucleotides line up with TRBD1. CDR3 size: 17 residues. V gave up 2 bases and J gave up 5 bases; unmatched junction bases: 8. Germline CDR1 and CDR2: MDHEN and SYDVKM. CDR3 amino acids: CASSLPPPGQGDNEQFF. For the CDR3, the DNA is TGTGCCAGCAGTTTACCCCCCCCGGGACAGGGGGACAATGAGCAGTTCTTC.

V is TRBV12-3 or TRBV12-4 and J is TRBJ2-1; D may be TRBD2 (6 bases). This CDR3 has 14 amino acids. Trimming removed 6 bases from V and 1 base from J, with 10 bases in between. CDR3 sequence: CASSWDSSYNEQFF. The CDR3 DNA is TGTGCCAGCAGCTGGGACTCTTCCTACAATGAGCAGTTCTTC.

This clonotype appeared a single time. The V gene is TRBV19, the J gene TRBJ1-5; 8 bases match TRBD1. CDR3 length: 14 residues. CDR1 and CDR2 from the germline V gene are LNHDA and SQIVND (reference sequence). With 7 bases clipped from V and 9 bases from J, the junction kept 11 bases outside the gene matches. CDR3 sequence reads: CASTQGDRGWPQHF. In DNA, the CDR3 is TGTGCCAGTACCCAAGGAGACAGGGGCTGGCCCCAGCATTTT.

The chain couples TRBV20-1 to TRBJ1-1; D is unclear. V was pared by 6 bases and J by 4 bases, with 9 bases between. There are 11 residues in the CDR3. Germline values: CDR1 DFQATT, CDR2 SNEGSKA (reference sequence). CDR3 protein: CSAALGTEAFF. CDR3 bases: TGCAGTGCAGCGTTGGGCACTGAAGCTTTCTTT.

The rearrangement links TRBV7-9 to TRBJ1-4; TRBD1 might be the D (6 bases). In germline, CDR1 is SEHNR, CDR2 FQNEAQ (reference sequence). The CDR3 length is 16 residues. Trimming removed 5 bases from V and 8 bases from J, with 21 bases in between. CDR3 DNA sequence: TGTGCCAGCAGCCCAGTTGAGGGGGGCCTCGGGGAAAAACTGTTTTTT. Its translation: CASSPVEGGLGEKLFF.

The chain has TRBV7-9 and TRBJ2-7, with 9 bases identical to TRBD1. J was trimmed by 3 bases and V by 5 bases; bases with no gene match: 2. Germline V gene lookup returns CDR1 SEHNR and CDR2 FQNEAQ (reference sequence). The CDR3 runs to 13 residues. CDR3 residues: CASSDRGDYEQYF. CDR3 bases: TGTGCCAGCAGCGACAGGGGGGACTACGAGCAGTACTTC.

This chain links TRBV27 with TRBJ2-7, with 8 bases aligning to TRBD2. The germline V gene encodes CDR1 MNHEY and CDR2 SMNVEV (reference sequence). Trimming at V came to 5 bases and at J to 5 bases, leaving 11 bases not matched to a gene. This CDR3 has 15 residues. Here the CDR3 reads CASSVISGGPHEQYF. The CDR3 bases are TGTGCCAGCAGTGTCATCTCGGGAGGGCCTCACGAGCAGTACTTC.

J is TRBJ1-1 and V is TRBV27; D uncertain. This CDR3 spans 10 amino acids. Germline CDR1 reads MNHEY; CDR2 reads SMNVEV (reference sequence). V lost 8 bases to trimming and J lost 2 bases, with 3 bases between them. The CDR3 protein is CASGNTEAFF. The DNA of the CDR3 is TGTGCCAGCGGTAACACTGAAGCTTTCTTT.

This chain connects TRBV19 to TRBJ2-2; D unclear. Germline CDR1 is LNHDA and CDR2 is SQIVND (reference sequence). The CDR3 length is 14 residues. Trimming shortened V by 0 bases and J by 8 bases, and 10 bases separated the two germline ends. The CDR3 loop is CASSIDSRPGELFF. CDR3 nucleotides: TGTGCCAGTAGTATAGATAGCCGGCCGGGGGAGCTGTTTTTT.